The 9 T cell receptor beta chains reported below all come from one sample, sequenced in a study of memory CD4+ T cells and cytomegalovirus serostatus. The sort gate was single viable CD3+CD4+CD8-CD45RO+ cells for memory CD4+ T cells. Measured with immunoSEQ multiplex PCR; TCRdb has only the in-frame clones, and not every one. The table includes over 45,000 clones, roughly 82% detected once. The sample was memory CD4+ T cells from blood. Receptors originate from an adult in good health and CMV-seronegative.

This clone was seen a single time. V usage is TRBV7-6 and J usage is TRBJ1-1, with TRBD1 identical over 8 bases. Trimming removed 1 base from V and 7 bases from J; junction bases left unmatched: 8. Germline CDR1 is SGHVS and CDR2 is FNYEAQ. The CDR3 length is 15 residues. The CDR3 region is CASSLDDRGRGEAFF. CDR3 bases: TGTGCCAGCAGCTTAGACGACAGGGGTAGGGGTGAAGCTTTCTTT.

Remarks on this clone: The junction departs from germline at one end; a sequencing error may be responsible. This chain uses TRBV7-9 with TRBJ1-1; D gene unclear. Germline V gene sequence: CDR1 SEHNR, CDR2 FQNEAQ (reference sequence). The CDR3 runs to 14 residues. The CDR3 coding sequence is TGTGCCAGCAGCTTTCTGAGGGTGAAGACTGAAGCTTTCTTT. This encodes CASSFLRVKTEAFF.

The chain has TRBV5-1 and TRBJ2-5, with 13 bases that match TRBD2. From germline, CDR1 is SGHRS and CDR2 YFSETQ. J gave up 4 bases and V 1 base, and 4 bases lay outside the gene matches. The length of the CDR3 is 16 residues. Written as DNA, the CDR3 is TGCGCCAGCAGCTTGACTAGCGGGGGGGTCGGAGAGACCCAGTACTTC. It yields the protein CASSLTSGGVGETQYF. Filled out from reference TRBV5-1 and TRBJ2-5, the complete variable domain reads KAGVTQTPRYLIKTRGQQVTLSCSPISGHRSVSWYQQTPGQGLQFLFEYFSETQRNKGNFPGRFSGRQFSNSRSEMNVSTLELGDSALYLCASSLTSGGVGETQYFGPGTRLLVL.

This clone came up a few times. V usage is TRBV6-5 and J usage is TRBJ2-3; 10 bases are shared with TRBD1. Losses at the gene ends were 6 bases for V and 2 bases for J; bases not matched to a gene: 5. From germline, CDR1 is MNHEY and CDR2 SVGAGI. CDR3 length: 15 amino acids. The CDR3 region is CASRRQGANTDTQYF. CDR3 nucleotide sequence: TGTGCCAGCAGACGACAGGGGGCGAACACAGATACGCAGTATTTT.

V usage is TRBV28 and J usage is TRBJ2-2; D possibly uses TRBD1 or TRBD2 (6 bases each). Trimming took off 7 bases at V and 5 bases at J, with 20 bases between the two ends. Germline CDR1 reads MDHEN; CDR2 reads SYDVKM. The CDR3 is 16 amino acids. This chain's CDR3 is CASTTFGGQKTGELFF. The CDR3, as DNA: TGTGCCAGCACCACCTTTGGGGGGCAGAAGACCGGGGAGCTGTTTTTT.

This sequence joins TRBV6-6 and TRBJ2-7; tentatively, D is TRBD2 (6 bases). From germline, CDR1 is MNHNY and CDR2 SVGAGI (reference sequence). CDR3 length: 13 residues. Trimming removed 7 bases at V and 6 bases at J, with 16 bases between. This CDR3 reads CASIRGMGSEQYF. As DNA, the CDR3 is TGTGCCAGCATCCGGGGGATGGGAAGCGAGCAGTACTTC.

J is TRBJ2-7 and V is TRBV27, with 10 positions matching TRBD2. The CDR3 totals 17 residues. The trim removed 2 bases at V and 7 bases at J, leaving 14 bases unmatched. Germline V gene data show CDR1 as MNHEY and CDR2 as SMNVEV (reference sequence). The CDR3 DNA reads TGTGCCAGCAGTTTAGAGGCCCCGAGCGGGGGGGCGAGAGAGCAGTACTTC. It yields the protein CASSLEAPSGGAREQYF.

The chain employs TRBV4-3 and TRBJ1-2; unclear D gene. Germline CDR1 LGHNA, CDR2 YSLEER. Trimming took off 0 bases at V and 2 bases at J, with 10 bases between the two ends. This CDR3 is 15 amino acids long. In DNA, the CDR3 is TGCGCCAGCAGCCAAGATTCGGGAACGAACTATGGCTACACCTTC. This gives the protein CASSQDSGTNYGYTF.

The J gene is TRBJ1-1, the V gene TRBV5-4; D is possibly TRBD1 (6 bases). The CDR3 runs 15 residues. Trimming took off 1 base at V and 1 base at J, with 11 bases between the two ends. The germline CDR1 and CDR2 sequences are SGHNT and YYREEE (reference sequence). The CDR3 spells CASSLKGGPNTEAFF. CDR3 sequence (DNA): TGTGCCAGCAGCTTGAAAGGGGGGCCGAACACTGAAGCTTTCTTT.